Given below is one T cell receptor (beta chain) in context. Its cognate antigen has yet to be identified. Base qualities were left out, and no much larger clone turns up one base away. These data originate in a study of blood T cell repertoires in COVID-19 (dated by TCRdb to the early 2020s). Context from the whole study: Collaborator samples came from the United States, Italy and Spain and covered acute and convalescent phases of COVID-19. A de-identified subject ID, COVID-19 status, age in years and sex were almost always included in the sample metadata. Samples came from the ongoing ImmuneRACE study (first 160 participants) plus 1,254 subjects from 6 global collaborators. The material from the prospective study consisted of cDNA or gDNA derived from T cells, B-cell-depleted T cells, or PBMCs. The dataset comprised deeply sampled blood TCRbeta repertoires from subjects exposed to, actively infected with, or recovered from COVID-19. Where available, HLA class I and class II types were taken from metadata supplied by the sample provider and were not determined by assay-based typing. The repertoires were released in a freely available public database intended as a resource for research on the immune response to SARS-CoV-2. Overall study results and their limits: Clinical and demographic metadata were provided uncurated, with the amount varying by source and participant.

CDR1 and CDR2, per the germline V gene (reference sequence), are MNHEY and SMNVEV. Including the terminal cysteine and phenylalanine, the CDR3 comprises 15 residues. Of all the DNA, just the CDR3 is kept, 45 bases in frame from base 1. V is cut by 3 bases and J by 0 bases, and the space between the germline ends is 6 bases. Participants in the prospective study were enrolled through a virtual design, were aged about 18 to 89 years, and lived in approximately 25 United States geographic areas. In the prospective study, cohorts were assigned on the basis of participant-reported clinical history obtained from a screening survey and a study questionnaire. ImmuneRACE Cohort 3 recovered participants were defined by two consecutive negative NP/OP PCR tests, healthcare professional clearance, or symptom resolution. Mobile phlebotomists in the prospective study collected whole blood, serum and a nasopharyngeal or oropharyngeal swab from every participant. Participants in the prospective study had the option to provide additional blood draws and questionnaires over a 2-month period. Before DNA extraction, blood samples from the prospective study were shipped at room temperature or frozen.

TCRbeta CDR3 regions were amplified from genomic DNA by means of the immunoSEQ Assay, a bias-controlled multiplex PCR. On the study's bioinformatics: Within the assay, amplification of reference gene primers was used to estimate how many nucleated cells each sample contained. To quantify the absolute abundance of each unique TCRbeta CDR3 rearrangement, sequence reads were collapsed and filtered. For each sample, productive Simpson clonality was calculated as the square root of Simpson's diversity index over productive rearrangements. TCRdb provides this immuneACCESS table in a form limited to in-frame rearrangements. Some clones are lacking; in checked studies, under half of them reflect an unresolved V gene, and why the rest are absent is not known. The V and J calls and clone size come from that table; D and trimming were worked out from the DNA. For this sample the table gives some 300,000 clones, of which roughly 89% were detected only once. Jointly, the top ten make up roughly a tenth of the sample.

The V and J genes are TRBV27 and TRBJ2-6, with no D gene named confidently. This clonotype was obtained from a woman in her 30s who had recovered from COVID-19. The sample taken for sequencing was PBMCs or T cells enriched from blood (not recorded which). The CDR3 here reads CASSFMSSGANVLTF. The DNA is TGTGCCAGCAGTTTCATGAGCTCTGGGGCCAACGTCCTGACTTTC.